These 25 T cell receptor beta chains originate from one sample sequenced in a study of cytomegalovirus exposure and HLA in healthy donors. Researchers ran the PCR with 60 Vbeta and 13 Jbeta primers. Using immunoSEQ multiplex PCR, the repertoire was profiled, and TCRdb retains in-frame clones only, with some absent. The data hold about 160,000 clones, with almost 80% observed a single time. Sequencing was done on a sample of PBMCs. These receptors were obtained from a woman in her fifties or sixties in good health and CMV-seronegative.

The chain is built from TRBV15 and TRBJ1-6; 9 nucleotides agree with TRBD1. This CDR3 region has 15 residues. V lost 4 bases to trimming and J lost 6 bases; unmatched junction nucleotides: 4. The V gene's germline CDR1 is LNHNV and CDR2 YYDKDF (reference sequence). The CDR3 sequence: CATSKQGAVNSPLHF. The CDR3 DNA follows: TGTGCCACCAGCAAACAGGGGGCGGTTAATTCACCCCTCCACTTT.

The chain is built from TRBV6-6 and TRBJ2-7; 8 bases map to TRBD2. V lost 7 bases to trimming and J lost 2 bases; unmatched junction nucleotides: 7. Germline V gives CDR1 MNHNY, CDR2 SVGAGI (reference sequence). CDR3 length: 14 amino acids. In nucleotides, the CDR3 is TGTGCCAGCAAAGTCATGCGGGGGGCCTACGAGCAGTACTTC. The encoded protein is CASKVMRGAYEQYF.

There are a few counts of this clone. The chain has TRBV9 and TRBJ1-1; D remains unclear. The CDR3 extends over 14 amino acids. V was pared by 0 bases and J by 0 bases, with 6 bases between. CDR1 and CDR2 (germline): SGDLS, YYNGEE. This CDR3 is CASSVAPMNTEAFF. The CDR3 region has the DNA TGTGCCAGCAGCGTAGCGCCTATGAACACTGAAGCTTTCTTT.

V usage is TRBV7-2 and J usage is TRBJ2-7; 7 nucleotides line up with TRBD1. The germline V gene has CDR1 SGHTA and CDR2 FQGNSA. V lost 1 base to trimming and J lost 5 bases; unmatched junction nucleotides: 11. The CDR3 consists of 16 residues. CDR3 sequence: CASSLVPSQGNHEQYF. The DNA for the CDR3 is TGTGCCAGCAGCTTAGTACCGTCACAGGGGAACCACGAGCAGTACTTC.

The rearrangement uses TRBV5-1 and TRBJ1-4, with 8 bases that match TRBD1. The CDR3 spans 17 residues. With V trimmed by 4 bases and J by 2 bases, 10 bases remained unmatched. CDR1 and CDR2 from the germline V gene are SGHRS and YFSETQ. The CDR3 sequence is CASSEKGQAVTNEKLFF. The CDR3 DNA sequence: TGCGCCAGCAGCGAGAAGGGACAGGCGGTGACTAATGAAAAACTGTTTTTT.

V and J are TRBV2 and TRBJ2-1, with 11 positions matching TRBD2. Germline values: CDR1 SNHLY, CDR2 FYNNEI. V was clipped by 8 bases and J by 0 bases; unmatched bases: 3. CDR3 size: 15 residues. For the CDR3, the DNA is TGTGCCAGCCAACTAGCGGGGGCCTCCTACAATGAGCAGTTCTTC. Translation gives CASQLAGASYNEQFF.

This clone has a handful of counts. V usage is TRBV6-1 and J usage is TRBJ2-7; 8 bases align to TRBD1. Germline assignment: CDR1 MNHNS and CDR2 SASEGT. CDR3 length: 14 residues. The trim removed 6 bases at V and 3 bases at J, leaving 7 bases unmatched. In DNA, the CDR3 is TGTGCCAGCAGCCCCAGGGGGCTAGGCTACGAGCAGTACTTC. Its translation: CASSPRGLGYEQYF.

V and J are TRBV5-1 and TRBJ2-7; 9 nucleotides match TRBD2. J gave up 3 bases and V 4 bases, and 11 bases lay outside the gene matches. This CDR3 contains 16 residues. Germline CDR1 and CDR2: SGHRS and YFSETQ. CDR3 sequence: CASSPGGLAGSYEQYF. Here the CDR3 DNA reads TGCGCCAGCAGCCCGGGGGGGCTAGCGGGAAGCTACGAGCAGTACTTC. Full variable domain (rest looked up from reference TRBV5-1 and TRBJ2-7): KAGVTQTPRYLIKTRGQQVTLSCSPISGHRSVSWYQQTPGQGLQFLFEYFSETQRNKGNFPGRFSGRQFSNSRSEMNVSTLELGDSALYLCASSPGGLAGSYEQYFGPGTRLTVT.

The rearrangement links TRBV19 to TRBJ2-7; 7 bases fit TRBD2. The V gene end was trimmed by 10 bases and the J gene end by 3 bases; junction bases not matched to a gene: 3. Germline values: CDR1 LNHDA, CDR2 SQIVND (reference sequence). The CDR3 runs to 11 residues. CDR3 in amino acids: CATREDYEQYF. The CDR3 region has the DNA TGTGCCACCCGGGAGGACTACGAGCAGTACTTC.

The rearrangement joins TRBV11-3 to TRBJ1-1, with a weak D call TRBD1 (6 bases). Germline V gene lookup returns CDR1 SGHNT and CDR2 YENEEA. The CDR3 runs 13 residues. The V end lost 1 base, the J end lost 11 bases, and 14 bases lay between the germline ends. The CDR3 DNA is TGTGCCAGCAGCTTAGTTGGGGGCAGGGTTGCTTTCTTT. This encodes CASSLVGGRVAFF.

This rearrangement joins TRBV19 to TRBJ1-1; 9 positions match TRBD1. This CDR3 region has 14 residues. With V trimmed by 7 bases and J by 7 bases, 10 bases remained unmatched. Germline-derived CDR1 and CDR2 are LNHDA and SQIVND (reference sequence). The CDR3: CASKPGQGLLEAFF. In DNA, the CDR3 is TGTGCCAGTAAGCCGGGACAGGGCCTCCTTGAAGCTTTCTTT.

CDR3 residues: CASSASLVSEQFF. CDR3 nucleotide sequence: TGTGCCAGCAGTGCCTCACTAGTGTCTGAGCAGTTCTTC. V gene TRBV25-1 combines with J gene TRBJ2-1; D possibly corresponds to TRBD2 (5 bases). There are 13 residues in the CDR3. The germline V gene has CDR1 MGHDK and CDR2 SYGVNS. Trimming pared 4 bases from V and 9 bases from J, leaving 13 bases between.

V usage is TRBV28 and J usage is TRBJ2-7; TRBD2 is a possible D gene (6 bases). Trimming took 5 bases from V and 4 from J, leaving 27 bases between them. Germline-derived CDR1 and CDR2 are MDHEN and SYDVKM. This CDR3 comprises 18 residues. The CDR3 here is CASSLGSGRWRRTYEQYF. CDR3 nucleotides: TGTGCCAGCAGTCTCGGGAGCGGACGGTGGAGAAGAACTTACGAGCAGTACTTC.

The rearrangement uses TRBV15 and TRBJ1-1; weak D call: TRBD1 (6 bases). The germline V and J ends were trimmed by 2 bases and 9 bases, with 22 bases remaining between them. Germline lookup yields CDR1 LNHNV and CDR2 YYDKDF (reference sequence). The CDR3 has 16 residues. The CDR3 protein is CATSRSGGATGTKAFF. In DNA form, the CDR3 reads TGTGCCACCAGCAGAAGCGGGGGGGCTACCGGGACAAAAGCTTTCTTT. The entire variable domain, with the rest obtained from reference TRBV15 and TRBJ1-1, is as follows: DAMVIQNPRYQVTQFGKPVTLSCSQTLNHNVMYWYQQKSSQAPKLLFHYYDKDFNNEADTPDNFQSRRPNTSFCFLDIRSPGLGDTAMYLCATSRSGGATGTKAFFGQGTRLTVV.

CDR3 amino acids: CASSQEGRTRRGQPQHF. In DNA, the CDR3 is TGCGCCAGCAGCCAGGAGGGAAGGACGAGGCGAGGTCAGCCCCAGCATTTT. J is TRBJ1-5 and V is TRBV4-3; D remains unclear. The V end was cut by 3 bases, the J end by 6 bases, with 21 bases between. The CDR3 has 17 amino acids. Germline CDR1 reads LGHNA; CDR2 reads YSLEER.

The chain uses TRBV7-2 and TRBJ1-2; D unresolved. CDR3 length: 13 amino acids. Trimming pared 0 bases from V and 8 bases from J, leaving 10 bases between. Germline V gene lookup returns CDR1 SGHTA and CDR2 FQGNSA. This chain's CDR3 is CASSLALGRGYTF. The CDR3 DNA follows: TGTGCCAGCAGCTTAGCGCTGGGCCGGGGCTACACCTTC.

Concerning this clone: Additional DNA sequences in this sample encode the identical CDR3. The rearrangement links TRBV18 to TRBJ1-2; 12 bases fit TRBD1. There are 13 residues in the CDR3. Germline V gene data show CDR1 as KGHSH and CDR2 as LQKENI. The V and J ends lost 3 bases and 7 bases, in that order; junction bases with no gene match: 0. Here the CDR3 reads CASSPGQGAGYTF. For the CDR3, the DNA is TGTGCCAGCTCACCGGGACAGGGGGCTGGCTACACCTTC.

V gene TRBV4-3 combines with J gene TRBJ2-7, with TRBD2 matching over 8 bases. Germline V gene lookup returns CDR1 LGHNA and CDR2 YSLEER. The V and J ends lost 3 bases and 3 bases, in that order; junction bases with no gene match: 7. The CDR3 length is 15 residues. Here the CDR3 DNA reads TGCGCCAGCAGCCAGGAACTAGCGGAGAACTACGAGCAGTACTTC. Translated: CASSQELAENYEQYF.

CDR3 amino acids: CSASFRGGYTF. As DNA, the CDR3 is TGCAGTGCTAGTTTCAGGGGAGGCTACACCTTC. The chain joins TRBV20-1 to TRBJ1-2, with a possible D match to TRBD1 (6 bases). The CDR3 totals 11 residues. The V gene's germline CDR1 is DFQATT and CDR2 SNEGSKA (reference sequence). Between the trimmed V and J ends, which lost 3 bases and 8 bases, there was a span of 10 bases.

The J gene is TRBJ2-2, the V gene TRBV14, with TRBD2 as a possible D gene (5 bases). Germline-derived CDR1 and CDR2 are SGHDN and FVKESK. V lost 4 bases to trimming and J lost 2 bases, with 14 bases between them. This CDR3 region has 16 residues. The CDR3: CASSRTRGSNTGELFF. The CDR3 DNA is TGTGCCAGCAGCCGTACACGAGGGTCTAACACCGGGGAGCTGTTTTTT.

This clone is a singleton in its sample. The chain couples TRBV11-1 to TRBJ1-3; no reliable D call. V was pared by 11 bases and J by 4 bases, with 18 bases between. The length of the CDR3 is 14 residues. CDR1 is SGHAT and CDR2 is FQDESV in the germline V gene (reference sequence). Here the CDR3 DNA reads TGTGCCGGGAAGAGGGTGGCGGAGGGAAACACCATATATTTT. Its translation: CAGKRVAEGNTIYF. The variable domain in full, completed from reference TRBV11-1 and TRBJ1-3, reads EAEVAQSPRYKITEKSQAVAFWCDPISGHATLYWYRQILGQGPELLVQFQDESVVDDSQLPKDRFSAERLKGVDSTLKIQPAELGDSAMYLCAGKRVAEGNTIYFGEGSWLTVV.

The chain couples TRBV5-1 to TRBJ2-4; D may be TRBD1 (6 bases). The length of the CDR3 is 16 residues. V lost 5 bases and J lost 0, with 15 bases in between. The V gene's germline CDR1 is SGHRS and CDR2 YFSETQ. Here the CDR3 reads CASRSDSILAKNIQYF. CDR3 bases: TGCGCCAGCAGATCGGACAGTATCCTAGCCAAAAACATTCAGTACTTC. Complete variable domain (other parts from reference TRBV5-1 and TRBJ2-4): KAGVTQTPRYLIKTRGQQVTLSCSPISGHRSVSWYQQTPGQGLQFLFEYFSETQRNKGNFPGRFSGRQFSNSRSEMNVSTLELGDSALYLCASRSDSILAKNIQYFGAGTRLSVL.

The chain carries TRBV6-1 and TRBJ2-7; a weak D match, TRBD2 (6 bases). Germline V gives CDR1 MNHNS, CDR2 SASEGT. This CDR3 has 14 amino acids. V dropped 6 bases and J dropped 4 bases, with 16 bases sitting between them. The CDR3 DNA is TGTGCCAGCAGGCCGAGGGAGGTGGTATACGAGCAGTACTTC. Amino acid sequence: CASRPREVVYEQYF.

The V call is TRBV9, the J call TRBJ2-5; D possibly corresponds to TRBD1 (6 bases). Germline loops: CDR1 SGDLS, CDR2 YYNGEE. CDR3 size: 18 residues. V dropped 0 bases and J dropped 5 bases, with 23 bases sitting between them. The CDR3 coding sequence is TGTGCCAGCAGCGTAGATCGATCGGGTGAGGGGGAATGGGAGACCCAGTACTTC. Translated: CASSVDRSGEGEWETQYF.

Regarding this clone: Relative to the germline gene, one junction end is altered; a read error may explain this. The CDR3 loop is CSSSLDYGPPGGEKLFF. The CDR3 DNA reads TGTTCCAGCAGCTTAGACTACGGGCCTCCAGGAGGTGAAAAACTGTTTTTT. J is TRBJ1-4 and V is TRBV7-9; no reliable D call. Germline V gives CDR1 SEHNR, CDR2 FQNEAQ (reference sequence). CDR3 size: 17 residues. The full variable domain, with the rest looked up from reference TRBV7-9 and TRBJ1-4, is DTGVSQNPRHKITKRGQNVTFRCDPISEHNRLYWYRQTLGQGPEFLTYFQNEAQLEKSRLLSDRFSAERPKGSFSTLEIQRTEQGDSAMYLCSSSLDYGPPGGEKLFFGSGTQLSVL.